This TCR beta chain was identified in a study of cytomegalovirus exposure and HLA in healthy donors. Study observations and caveats: Within a later analysis, the majority of CMV-associated TCR beta chains appeared HLA-restricted. Among TCR beta chains, those listed as cytomegalovirus-associated numbered some 160.

There are a few counts of this clone. Its antigen is unidentified. The PCR made use of 60 Vbeta and 13 Jbeta primers. The protocol was immunoSEQ multiplex PCR, while the TCRdb copy is restricted to in-frame clones and leaves out a portion. The sample carries approximately 190,000 clones, about 12% recorded once. With 4 bases clipped from V and 1 base from J, the junction kept 3 bases outside the gene matches. This CDR3 comprises 16 residues. CDR1 is LGHNT, CDR2 FRNRAP, per germline. This receptor was identified in a man aged 45 to 65 in good health and CMV-seropositive. Sequenced material: PBMCs. This sequence joins TRBV12-5 and TRBJ2-3; 12 nucleotides match TRBD2. The CDR3 is CASGSRTSGGTDTQYF. Written as DNA, the CDR3 is TGTGCTAGTGGTTCCCGGACTAGCGGGGGCACAGATACGCAGTATTTT.